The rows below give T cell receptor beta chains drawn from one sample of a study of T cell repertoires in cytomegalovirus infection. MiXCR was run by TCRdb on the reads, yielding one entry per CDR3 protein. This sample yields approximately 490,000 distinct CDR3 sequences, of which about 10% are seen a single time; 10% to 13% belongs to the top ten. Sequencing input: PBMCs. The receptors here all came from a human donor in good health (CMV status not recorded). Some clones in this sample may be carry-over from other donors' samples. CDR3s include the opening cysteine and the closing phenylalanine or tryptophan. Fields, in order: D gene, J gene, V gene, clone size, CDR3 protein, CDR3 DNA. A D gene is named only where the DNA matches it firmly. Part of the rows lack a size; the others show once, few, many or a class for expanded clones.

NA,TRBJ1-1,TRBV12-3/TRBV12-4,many,CASSLRQGRTEAFF,TGTGCCAGCAGTTTGAGGCAGGGGCGGACTGAAGCTTTCTTT
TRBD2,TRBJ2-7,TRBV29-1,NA,CSVEDPLAGSLEQYF,TGCAGCGTTGAAGATCCGCTAGCGGGGTCGTTAGAGCAGTACTTC
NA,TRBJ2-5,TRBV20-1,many,CSATRLAGKGSGQETQYF,TGCAGTGCCACCCGGTTGGCCGGGAAAGGTTCGGGCCAAGAGACCCAGTACTTC
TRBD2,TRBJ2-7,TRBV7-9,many,CASSYIAGGSYEQYF,TGTGCCAGCAGCTACATAGCGGGAGGGTCCTACGAGCAGTACTTC
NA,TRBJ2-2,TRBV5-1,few,CASSLYSRGYANTGELFF,TGCGCCAGCAGCTTGTATAGTAGGGGTTACGCGAACACCGGGGAGCTGTTTTTT
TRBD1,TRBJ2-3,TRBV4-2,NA,CASSQDQGASADTQYF,TGTGCCAGCAGCCAAGATCAGGGGGCGTCGGCAGATACGCAGTATTTT
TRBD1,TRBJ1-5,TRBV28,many,CASSLSGGRQPQHF,TGTGCCAGCAGTTTATCAGGGGGCCGACAGCCCCAGCATTTT
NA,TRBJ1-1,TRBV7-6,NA,CASSKSTGMNTEAFF,TGTGCCAGCAGCAAGAGCACAGGGATGAACACTGAAGCTTTCTTT
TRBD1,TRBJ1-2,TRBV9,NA,CASSVEQWMGQGEYGYTF,TGTGCCAGCAGCGTAGAGCAGTGGATGGGACAGGGGGAGTATGGCTACACCTTC
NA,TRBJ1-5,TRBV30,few,CAWSTGLFNQPQHF,TGTGCCTGGAGTACCGGCCTCTTCAATCAGCCCCAGCATTTT
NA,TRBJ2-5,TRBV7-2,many,CASSLKLGETQYF,TGTGCCAGCAGCTTAAAACTGGGGGAGACCCAGTACTTC
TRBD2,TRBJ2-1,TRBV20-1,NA,CSAISGSRSNEQFF,TGCAGTGCTATAAGCGGGAGTAGGTCAAATGAGCAGTTCTTC
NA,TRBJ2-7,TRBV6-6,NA,CASSPIGEQYF,TGTGCCAGCAGTCCTATAGGCGAGCAGTACTTC
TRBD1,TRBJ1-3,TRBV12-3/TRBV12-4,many,CASRSDRNSGNTIYF,TGTGCCAGCAGATCGGACAGGAACTCTGGAAACACCATATATTTT
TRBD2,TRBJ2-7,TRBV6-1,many,CASSSPTSGRYEQYF,TGTGCCAGCAGTTCGCCGACTAGCGGGAGATACGAGCAGTACTTC
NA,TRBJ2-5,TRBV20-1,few,CSAKGWGGPETQYF,TGCAGTGCTAAGGGCTGGGGGGGGCCGGAGACCCAGTACTTC
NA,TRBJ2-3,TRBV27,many,CASSPDKVGTDTQYF,TGTGCCAGCAGCCCTGACAAAGTGGGCACAGATACGCAGTATTTT
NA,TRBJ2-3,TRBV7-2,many,CASSLASVIGTGRADTQYF,TGTGCCAGCAGCTTAGCAAGCGTTATAGGTACAGGGAGGGCAGATACGCAGTATTTT
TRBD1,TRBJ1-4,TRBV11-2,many,CASSLGTGGTNEKLFF,TGTGCCAGCAGCTTGGGTACAGGGGGGACTAATGAAAAACTGTTTTTT